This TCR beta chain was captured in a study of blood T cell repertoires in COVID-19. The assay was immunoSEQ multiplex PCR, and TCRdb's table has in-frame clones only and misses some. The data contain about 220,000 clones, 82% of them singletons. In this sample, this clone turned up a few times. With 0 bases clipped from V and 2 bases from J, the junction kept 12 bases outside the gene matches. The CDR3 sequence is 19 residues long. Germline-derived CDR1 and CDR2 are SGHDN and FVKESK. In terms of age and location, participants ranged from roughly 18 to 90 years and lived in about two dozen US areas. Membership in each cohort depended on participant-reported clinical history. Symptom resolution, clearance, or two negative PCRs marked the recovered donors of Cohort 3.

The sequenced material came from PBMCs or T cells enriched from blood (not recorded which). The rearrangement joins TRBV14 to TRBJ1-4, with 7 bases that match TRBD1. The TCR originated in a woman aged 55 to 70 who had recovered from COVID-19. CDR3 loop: CASSQDIYRGMGTNEKLFF. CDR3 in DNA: TGTGCCAGCAGCCAAGATATCTACAGGGGAATGGGGACTAATGAAAAACTGTTTTTT.